These T cell receptor beta chains were read from a single sample in a study of blood T cell repertoires in COVID-19. The repertoire was sequenced with immunoSEQ multiplex PCR; TCRdb's copy has only in-frame clones and lacks some. The table shows approximately 300,000 clones, with around 84% occurring only once. Sequenced input: PBMCs or T cells enriched from blood (not recorded which). These receptors were obtained from a woman in her twenties or thirties who had been exposed to COVID-19. The CDR3 runs from the conserved cysteine through the conserved F or W. D genes are given only for firm matches. Clone size, where shown, is once, few, many, or a class for clones that have expanded.

v_call,d_call,clone_size,j_call,cdr3_aa,cdr3_nt
TRBV4-3,NA,few,TRBJ1-4,CASSQVREKLFF,TGCGCCAGCAGCCAAGTGCGTGAAAAACTGTTTTTT
TRBV24-1,TRBD1,NA,TRBJ1-2,CATRGTGERNGYTF,TGTGCCACGAGGGGAACAGGGGAAAGGAATGGCTACACCTTC
TRBV27,NA,NA,TRBJ1-2,CASSLSRGKGYGYTF,TGTGCCAGCAGTTTATCAAGAGGGAAGGGCTATGGCTACACCTTC
TRBV11-3,TRBD2,NA,TRBJ2-3,CASSQGTSGTLGTDTQYF,TGTGCCAGCAGCCAAGGGACTAGCGGGACTTTAGGCACAGATACGCAGTATTTT
TRBV12-3/TRBV12-4,NA,few,TRBJ1-1,CASTRVRAFF,TGTGCCAGCACGAGGGTAAGGGCTTTCTTT
TRBV6-4,NA,many,TRBJ2-2,CASSQNLNTGELFF,TGTGCCAGCAGCCAAAACTTAAACACCGGGGAGCTGTTTTTT
TRBV7-9,NA,NA,TRBJ1-2,CASSLVEFFDYGYTF,TGTGCCAGCAGCTTAGTTGAGTTTTTTGACTATGGCTACACCTTC
TRBV27,TRBD1,NA,TRBJ2-1,CASAEIKPWTGGMNEQFF,TGTGCCAGCGCCGAGATAAAACCGTGGACAGGGGGCATGAATGAGCAGTTCTTC
TRBV6-4,TRBD1,NA,TRBJ1-5,CASSVETGQPQHF,TGTGCCAGCAGTGTTGAGACAGGGCAGCCCCAGCATTTT
TRBV5-6,NA,NA,TRBJ2-5,CASSERRFRETQYF,TGTGCCAGCAGCGAGCGTCGATTTCGAGAGACCCAGTACTTC
TRBV7-9,NA,few,TRBJ2-3,CASSFRTADTQYF,TGTGCCAGCAGCTTTCGGACTGCTGATACGCAGTATTTT
TRBV19,TRBD2,many,TRBJ2-7,CASRLAGGPLYEQYF,TGTGCCAGTAGACTAGCGGGAGGCCCGTTATACGAGCAGTACTTC
TRBV5-1,NA,NA,TRBJ1-6,CASSFRDTYNSPLHF,TGCGCCAGCAGCTTCCGGGACACCTATAATTCACCCCTCCACTTT
TRBV9,NA,NA,TRBJ2-1,CASSVDNRAYNEQFF,TGTGCCAGCAGCGTAGACAACAGAGCCTACAATGAGCAGTTCTTC
TRBV3-1/TRBV3-2,TRBD1,NA,TRBJ2-1,CASSHRTGGWEQFF,TGTGCCAGCAGCCATAGGACAGGGGGCTGGGAGCAGTTCTTC
TRBV7-9,TRBD1,NA,TRBJ1-5,CASSLESDRGQPQHF,TGTGCCAGCAGCTTAGAAAGCGACAGGGGGCAGCCCCAGCATTTT
TRBV4-2,NA,NA,TRBJ1-2,CASSQDPGDYGYTF,TGTGCCAGCAGCCAGGACCCAGGGGATTATGGCTACACCTTC
TRBV7-2,NA,once,TRBJ1-1,CASSLRQSDAFF,TGTGCCAGCAGCTTAAGACAGAGCGATGCTTTCTTT
TRBV5-4,NA,NA,TRBJ2-2,CASSLPGTGELFF,TGTGCCAGCAGCCTGCCAGGGACCGGGGAGCTGTTTTTT
TRBV6-5,NA,NA,TRBJ1-1,CASSYSVGRVNTEAFF,TGTGCCAGCAGTTACTCGGTGGGGCGCGTGAACACTGAAGCTTTCTTT
TRBV7-9,NA,few,TRBJ1-2,CASSLAGRHYGYTF,TGTGCCAGCAGCTTAGCCGGCAGACATTATGGCTACACCTTC
TRBV9,NA,NA,TRBJ1-2,CASSKGLTLNYGYTF,TGTGCCAGCAGCAAGGGACTGACTTTAAACTATGGCTACACCTTC
TRBV28,NA,NA,TRBJ1-4,CASSGGGGNEKLFF,TGTGCCAGCAGTGGGGGAGGGGGAAATGAAAAACTGTTTTTT
TRBV28,TRBD1,NA,TRBJ2-1,CASSFASFGTGPDTNYNEQFF,TGTGCCAGCAGTTTCGCCTCCTTTGGGACAGGGCCCGATACCAATTACAATGAGCAGTTCTTC
TRBV28,NA,NA,TRBJ2-2,CASSFPGLTGTGELFF,TGTGCCAGCAGTTTTCCGGGCCTCACGGGGACCGGGGAGCTGTTTTTT
TRBV7-6,NA,NA,TRBJ2-3,CASSLLGTDTQYF,TGTGCCAGCAGCTTATTAGGCACAGATACGCAGTATTTT
TRBV2,NA,NA,TRBJ2-7,CASSEARRYEQYF,TGTGCCAGCAGTGAAGCGCGGCGATACGAGCAGTACTTC
TRBV11-3,TRBD1,NA,TRBJ2-2,CASSFRTGNTGELFF,TGTGCCAGCAGCTTCCGGACAGGAAACACCGGGGAGCTGTTTTTT
TRBV10-2,TRBD1,once,TRBJ1-2,CASSESAQGTDYGYTF,TGCGCCAGCAGTGAGTCGGCCCAGGGGACAGACTATGGCTACACCTTC
TRBV28,TRBD1,NA,TRBJ1-5,CASSIPGQGFWDSNQPQHF,TGTGCCAGCAGTATCCCGGGACAGGGATTTTGGGATAGCAATCAGCCCCAGCATTTT
TRBV7-9,NA,NA,TRBJ2-7,CASSLGQSHEQYF,TGTGCCAGCAGCTTAGGACAGTCCCACGAGCAGTACTTC
TRBV28,NA,NA,TRBJ2-6,CASSFGATGANVLTF,TGTGCCAGCAGTTTTGGGGCTACTGGGGCCAACGTCCTGACTTTC
TRBV10-3,TRBD1,once,TRBJ1-2,CAISDHLYRDRAPGYTF,TGTGCCATCAGTGATCACCTTTATCGGGACAGGGCCCCTGGCTACACCTTC
TRBV6-4,TRBD1,NA,TRBJ2-2,CASSVQLTGPGELFF,TGTGCCAGCAGTGTACAATTGACAGGGCCCGGGGAGCTGTTTTTT
TRBV3-1/TRBV3-2,TRBD2,NA,TRBJ2-1,CASSQPTSGYNEQFF,TGTGCCAGCAGCCAGCCGACTAGCGGCTACAATGAGCAGTTCTTC
TRBV7-7,TRBD1,NA,TRBJ1-2,CASSTPTGGISRPITYGYTF,TGTGCTAGCAGCACACCGACAGGGGGCATATCTCGACCCATAACTTATGGCTACACCTTC
TRBV3-1/TRBV3-2,TRBD2,NA,TRBJ2-5,CASSQETSRETQYF,TGTGCCAGCAGCCAAGAGACTAGCAGAGAGACCCAGTACTTC
TRBV6-5,TRBD1,NA,TRBJ1-6,CASSYRGQGGNSPLHF,TGTGCCAGCAGTTACCGTGGACAGGGTGGAAATTCACCCCTCCACTTT
TRBV29-1,NA,NA,TRBJ2-6,CSVFQNRAISGANVLTF,TGCAGCGTTTTTCAAAACAGGGCCATCTCTGGGGCCAACGTCCTGACTTTC
TRBV6-5,NA,once,TRBJ2-4,CASSYSSIQYF,TGTGCCAGCAGTTACTCTTCAATTCAGTACTTC
TRBV28,NA,NA,TRBJ1-2,CASSFVGREYGYTF,TGTGCCAGCAGTTTTGTTGGCAGGGAATATGGCTACACCTTC